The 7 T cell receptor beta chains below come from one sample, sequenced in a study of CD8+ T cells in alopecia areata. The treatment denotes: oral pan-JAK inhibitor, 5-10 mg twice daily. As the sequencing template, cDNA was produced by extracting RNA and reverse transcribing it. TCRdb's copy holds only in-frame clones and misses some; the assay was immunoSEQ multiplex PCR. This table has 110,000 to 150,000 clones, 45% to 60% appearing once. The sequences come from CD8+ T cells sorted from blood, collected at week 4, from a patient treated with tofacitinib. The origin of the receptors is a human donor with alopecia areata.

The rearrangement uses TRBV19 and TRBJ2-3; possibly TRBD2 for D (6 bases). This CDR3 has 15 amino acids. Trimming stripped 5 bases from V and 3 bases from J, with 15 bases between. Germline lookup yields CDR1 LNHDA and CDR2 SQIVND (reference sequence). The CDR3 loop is CASSPRLGETDTQYF. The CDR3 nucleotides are TGTGCCAGTAGTCCCCGACTAGGGGAGACAGATACGCAGTATTTT.

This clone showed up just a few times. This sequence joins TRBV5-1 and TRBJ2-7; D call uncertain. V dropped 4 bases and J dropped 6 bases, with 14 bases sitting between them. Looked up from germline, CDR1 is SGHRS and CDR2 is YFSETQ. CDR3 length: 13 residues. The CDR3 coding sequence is TGCGCCAGCAGCGGTGGGAAACAAGTCGAGCAGTACTTC. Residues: CASSGGKQVEQYF. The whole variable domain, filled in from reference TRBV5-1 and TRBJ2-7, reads KAGVTQTPRYLIKTRGQQVTLSCSPISGHRSVSWYQQTPGQGLQFLFEYFSETQRNKGNFPGRFSGRQFSNSRSEMNVSTLELGDSALYLCASSGGKQVEQYFGPGTRLTVT.

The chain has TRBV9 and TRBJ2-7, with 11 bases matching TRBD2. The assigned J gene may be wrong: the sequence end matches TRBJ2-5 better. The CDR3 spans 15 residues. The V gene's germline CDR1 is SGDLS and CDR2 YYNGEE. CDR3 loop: CASSAGTSGGETQYF. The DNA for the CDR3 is TGTGCCAGCAGCGCCGGGACTAGCGGAGGGGAGACCCAGTACTTC.

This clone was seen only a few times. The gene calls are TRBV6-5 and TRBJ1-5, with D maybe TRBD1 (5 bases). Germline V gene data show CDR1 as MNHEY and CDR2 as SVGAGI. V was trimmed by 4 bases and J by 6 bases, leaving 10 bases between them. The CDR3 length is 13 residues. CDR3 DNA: TGTGCCAGCAGTTTTACAGGCTCTCAGCCCCAGCATTTT. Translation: CASSFTGSQPQHF.

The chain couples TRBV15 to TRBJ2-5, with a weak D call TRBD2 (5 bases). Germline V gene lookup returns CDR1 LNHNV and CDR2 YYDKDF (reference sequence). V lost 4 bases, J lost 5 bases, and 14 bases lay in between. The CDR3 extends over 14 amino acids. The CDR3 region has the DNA TGTGCCACCAGCACAAGGACTGGGCGGGAGACCCAGTACTTC. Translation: CATSTRTGRETQYF.

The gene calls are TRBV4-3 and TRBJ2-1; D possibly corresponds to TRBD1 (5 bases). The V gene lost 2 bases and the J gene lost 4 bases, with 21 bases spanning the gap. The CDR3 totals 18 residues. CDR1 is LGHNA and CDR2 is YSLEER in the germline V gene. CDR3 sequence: CASSQYRLGQGEYNEQFF. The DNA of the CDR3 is TGCGCCAGCAGCCAATATCGTTTGGGGCAAGGAGAATACAATGAGCAGTTCTTC.

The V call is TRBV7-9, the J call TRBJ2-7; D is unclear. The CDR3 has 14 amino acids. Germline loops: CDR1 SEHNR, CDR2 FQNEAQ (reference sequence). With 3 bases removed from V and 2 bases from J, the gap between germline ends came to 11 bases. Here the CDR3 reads CASSFGVRTYEQYF. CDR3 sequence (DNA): TGTGCCAGCAGCTTCGGAGTGCGCACCTACGAGCAGTACTTC.